The 2 T cell receptor beta chains listed next were all sequenced from one sample in a study of cytomegalovirus exposure and HLA in healthy donors. The PCR employed 60 Vbeta primers together with 13 Jbeta primers. Data came from immunoSEQ multiplex PCR; TCRdb stores just in-frame clones and leaves some out. The sample holds 53,000 or so clones, 65% to 80% seen once. The sequenced sample consisted of PBMCs. The receptors derive from a man aged 25 to 40 in good health and CMV-seropositive.

This clone was observed a single time. The V call is TRBV21-1, the J call TRBJ2-5; the DNA was not used to check the table's D call, TRBD2. TRBV21-1 is termed a pseudogene. The CDR3 consists of 15 residues. For the CDR3, the DNA is TGTGCCAGCATCTCCATTAATCGGGGTTGGGAGACCCAGTACTTC. It is translated as CASISINRGWETQYF.

Written as DNA, the CDR3 is TGTGCCAGCAGCTTAGGCGGGGTGTTACAAGAGACCCAGTACTTC. As protein: CASSLGGVLQETQYF. The chain uses TRBV11-2 and TRBJ2-5; D perhaps matches TRBD2 (6 bases). Germline lookup yields CDR1 SGHAT and CDR2 FQNNGV. The CDR3 has 15 residues. The ends were cut back, 1 base at V and 2 bases at J, with 11 bases in the middle.